The present TCR beta chain was sequenced within a study of blood T cell repertoires in COVID-19. Data came from immunoSEQ multiplex PCR; TCRdb stores just in-frame clones and leaves some out. Of under 250,000 clones in the sample, approximately 84% were seen once. The TCR comes from a man in his forties or fifties with active or convalescent COVID-19. Sequencing input: peripheral blood.

The CDR3: CASSHGQGVSVDTQYF. The DNA of the CDR3 is TGTGCCAGCAGCCACGGACAGGGGGTTTCGGTAGATACGCAGTATTTT. The chain uses TRBV4-2 and TRBJ2-3, with TRBD1 identical over 10 bases. With V trimmed by 3 bases and J by 5 bases, 8 bases remained unmatched. The CDR3 is 16 amino acids. Germline CDR1 is LGHNA and CDR2 is YNFKEQ.